These 32 T cell receptor beta chains were all obtained from the same sample, sequenced in a study of radiation and T cells in renal cell carcinoma. Stated time point: blood 4 weeks post-SBRT, at nephrectomy. Treatment in this sample: 15 Gy SBRT to primary tumor, nephrectomy 4 weeks later. The method was immunoSEQ multiplex PCR; TCRdb's version includes in-frame clones alone and lacks a portion of them. The data contain more than 120,000 clones, approximately 86% of them singletons. The sequences come from blood, collected from a patient whose treatment included radiotherapy and nephrectomy. Receptor source: a woman in her fifties or sixties with renal cell carcinoma.

This chain uses TRBV9 with TRBJ2-3; D is unresolved. Trimming cost V 0 bases and J 4 bases, with 6 bases left between them. The CDR3 loop spans 13 amino acids. CDR1 is SGDLS and CDR2 is YYNGEE in the germline V gene. CDR3 coding DNA: TGTGCCAGCAGCGTAGAGGTGGCAGATACGCAGTATTTT. Its translation is CASSVEVADTQYF.

The chain uses TRBV7-2 and TRBJ2-3, with 8 bases aligning to TRBD2. This CDR3 has 16 amino acids. Losses at the gene ends were 5 bases for V and 1 base for J; bases not matched to a gene: 8. Looked up from germline, CDR1 is SGHTA and CDR2 is FQGNSA. This CDR3 is CASSLLTGGGTDTQYF. CDR3 DNA: TGTGCCAGCAGCCTCTTAACGGGAGGGGGCACAGATACGCAGTATTTT.

In this sample, this clone turned up a few times. The chain employs TRBV9 and TRBJ1-1, with 10 bases that match TRBD1. Germline CDR1 reads SGDLS; CDR2 reads YYNGEE. The trim removed 4 bases at V and 6 bases at J, leaving 6 bases unmatched. CDR3 size: 14 residues. The DNA of the CDR3 is TGTGCCAGCAGCCCGGGACAGGGGAATGCTGAAGCTTTCTTT. It is translated as CASSPGQGNAEAFF.

The V call is TRBV19, the J call TRBJ2-2, with 8 bases identical to TRBD1. Trimming at V came to 3 bases and at J to 5 bases, leaving 5 bases not matched to a gene. Looked up from germline, CDR1 is LNHDA and CDR2 is SQIVND (reference sequence). The CDR3 contains 15 residues. This CDR3 reads CASSIGQGNTGELFF. The CDR3 bases are TGTGCCAGTAGTATCGGACAGGGCAATACCGGGGAGCTGTTTTTT. Full variable domain (remainder filled in from reference TRBV19 and TRBJ2-2): DGGITQSPKYLFRKEGQNVTLSCEQNLNHDAMYWYRQDPGQGLRLIYYSQIVNDFQKGDIAEGYSVSREKKESFPLTVTSAQKNPTAFYLCASSIGQGNTGELFFGEGSRLTVL.

This chain connects TRBV5-1 to TRBJ2-7, with 11 bases aligning to TRBD2. This CDR3 spans 18 amino acids. V trimming: 6 bases; J trimming: 5 bases; junction bases outside the gene matches: 19. Germline V gives CDR1 SGHRS, CDR2 YFSETQ. CDR3 amino acids: CASTREGTSGPRRHEQYF. DNA for the CDR3: TGCGCCAGCACCCGCGAAGGGACTAGCGGTCCACGGCGCCACGAGCAGTACTTC.

The chain links TRBV5-1 to TRBJ2-7; D gene unclear. Trimming removed 3 bases from V and 4 bases from J, with 5 bases in between. The CDR3 spans 11 residues. Germline CDR1 reads SGHRS; CDR2 reads YFSETQ. The CDR3 region is CASSSRYEQYF. In DNA form, the CDR3 reads TGCGCCAGCAGCTCGCGATACGAGCAGTACTTC. Full variable domain (outside the CDR3, taken from reference TRBV5-1 and TRBJ2-7): KAGVTQTPRYLIKTRGQQVTLSCSPISGHRSVSWYQQTPGQGLQFLFEYFSETQRNKGNFPGRFSGRQFSNSRSEMNVSTLELGDSALYLCASSSRYEQYFGPGTRLTVT.

The rearrangement joins TRBV28 to TRBJ2-7; possible D gene TRBD1, 6 bases. V lost 8 bases, J lost 2 bases, and 10 bases lay in between. Germline V lookup: CDR1 MDHEN, CDR2 SYDVKM. The CDR3 extends over 12 amino acids. The CDR3: CASEQGTYEQYF. The CDR3 DNA is TGTGCCAGCGAACAGGGAACCTACGAGCAGTACTTC.

CDR3 in DNA: TGTGCCAGCAGCTTAGAGCCAGTCAATCAGCCCCAGCATTTT. This sequence encodes CASSLEPVNQPQHF. The chain links TRBV7-8 to TRBJ1-5; D remains unclear. Trimming took 1 base from V and 3 from J, leaving 7 bases between them. CDR3 length: 14 residues. In germline, CDR1 is SGHVS, CDR2 FQNEAQ.

The rearrangement joins TRBV30 to TRBJ1-2, with a tentative D call TRBD1 (6 bases). The germline V gene encodes CDR1 GTSNPN and CDR2 SVGIG (reference sequence). Trimming left V 1 base short and J 5 bases short, with 14 bases between. This CDR3 contains 14 residues. This CDR3 reads CAWSDFRGGYGYTF. As DNA, the CDR3 is TGTGCCTGGAGTGATTTCAGGGGAGGGTATGGCTACACCTTC.

This chain links TRBV2 with TRBJ2-3; no firm D call. The CDR3 is 14 amino acids. CDR1 is SNHLY and CDR2 is FYNNEI in the germline V gene. Deletions cut 2 bases from V and 0 bases from J, with 6 bases between. This CDR3 reads CASSERVSTDTQYF. The CDR3 DNA is TGTGCCAGCAGTGAACGGGTCAGCACAGATACGCAGTATTTT. The complete variable domain, with remaining parts taken from reference TRBV2 and TRBJ2-3, reads EPEVTQTPSHQVTQMGQEVILRCVPISNHLYFYWYRQILGQKVEFLVSFYNNEISEKSEIFDDQFSVERPDGSNFTLKIRSTKLEDSAMYFCASSERVSTDTQYFGPGTRLTVL.

The chain has TRBV15 and TRBJ2-7, with 9 positions matching TRBD1. V was clipped by 7 bases and J by 0 bases; unmatched bases: 7. Germline V lookup: CDR1 LNHNV, CDR2 YYDKDF (reference sequence). The CDR3 is 15 residues long. The CDR3 coding sequence is TGTGCCACCACCCAGGGACAGGGAAGCTCCTACGAGCAGTACTTC. This codes for CATTQGQGSSYEQYF.

J is TRBJ1-5 and V is TRBV5-6, with D possibly being TRBD1 (5 bases). The CDR3 is 13 amino acids. CDR1 is SGHDT and CDR2 is YYEEEE in the germline V gene. V lost 4 bases to trimming and J lost 6 bases, with 11 bases between them. Here the CDR3 reads CASSRQSSQPQHF. Here the CDR3 DNA reads TGTGCCAGCAGCCGACAGTCGTCTCAGCCCCAGCATTTT.

The chain joins TRBV19 to TRBJ2-3; unclear D gene. Trimming removed 1 base at V and 6 bases at J, with 5 bases between. This CDR3 comprises 12 residues. Germline-derived CDR1 and CDR2 are LNHDA and SQIVND (reference sequence). CDR3 nucleotide sequence: TGTGCCAGTAGTATAGGGCGTGATACGCAGTATTTT. It specifies CASSIGRDTQYF.

The CDR3 DNA reads TGTGCCAGTAGTATGGCTGGGACAGGGGGAAGCGAGCAGTACTTC. This translates into CASSMAGTGGSEQYF. J is TRBJ2-7 and V is TRBV19, with 11 bases matching TRBD1. Germline V gene data show CDR1 as LNHDA and CDR2 as SQIVND (reference sequence). Germline trimming cut 3 bases from V and 6 bases from J; bases unmatched to any gene: 7. The CDR3 loop spans 15 amino acids.

The gene calls are TRBV18 and TRBJ2-2; D possibly uses TRBD1 or TRBD2 (5 bases each). CDR3 length: 14 amino acids. The germline V gene encodes CDR1 KGHSH and CDR2 LQKENI. The germline V and J ends were trimmed by 1 base and 4 bases, with 7 bases remaining between them. The CDR3 reads CASSPQGSTGELFF. DNA of the CDR3: TGTGCCAGCTCACCACAGGGGAGCACCGGGGAGCTGTTTTTT.

The chain carries TRBV7-2 and TRBJ2-5; D gene ambiguous. The germline V gene encodes CDR1 SGHTA and CDR2 FQGNSA. Trimming shortened V by 3 bases and J by 3 bases, and 11 bases separated the two germline ends. The CDR3 sequence is 14 residues long. The CDR3 loop is CASSFRGSEETQYF. The CDR3 coding sequence is TGTGCCAGCAGCTTTCGCGGCAGTGAAGAGACCCAGTACTTC.

The chain combines TRBV9 with TRBJ1-3; D is unresolved. The V end was cut by 4 bases, the J end by 0 bases, with 17 bases between. The CDR3 is made up of 17 amino acids. CDR1 and CDR2 from the germline V gene are SGDLS and YYNGEE. DNA of the CDR3: TGTGCCAGCAGCCCCCATTTAGACACCGACTCTGGAAACACCATATATTTT. This sequence encodes CASSPHLDTDSGNTIYF.

The genes are TRBV4-1 and TRBJ2-7; D might be TRBD2 (5 bases). Germline lookup yields CDR1 MGHRA and CDR2 YSYEKL. The V gene lost 0 bases and the J gene lost 3 bases, with 15 bases spanning the gap. This CDR3 contains 16 residues. The CDR3, as DNA: TGCGCCAGCAGCCAAGATTTGGAGGACGGCGGCTACGAGCAGTACTTC. This encodes CASSQDLEDGGYEQYF.

V is TRBV27 and J is TRBJ2-7; D not resolved. The germline V and J ends were trimmed by 3 bases and 2 bases, with 11 bases remaining between them. This CDR3 has 14 residues. Per the germline V gene, CDR1 is MNHEY and CDR2 is SMNVEV (reference sequence). CDR3 coding DNA: TGTGCCAGCAGTTTTCTTGGGGTTCCCTACGAGCAGTACTTC. It is translated as CASSFLGVPYEQYF.

V and J are TRBV15 and TRBJ2-1, with TRBD2 as a possible D gene (6 bases). V was pared by 1 base and J by 1 base, with 8 bases between. CDR1 and CDR2 from the germline V gene are LNHNV and YYDKDF (reference sequence). This CDR3 comprises 15 residues. The chain's CDR3 is CATSRGGTSYNEQFF. The CDR3 DNA follows: TGTGCCACCAGCAGAGGGGGGACTTCCTACAATGAGCAGTTCTTC.

This clone was detected only a few times. The genes are TRBV18 and TRBJ1-2; D ambiguous. This CDR3 contains 13 residues. Trimming pared 2 bases from V and 2 bases from J, leaving 6 bases between. The germline V gene encodes CDR1 KGHSH and CDR2 LQKENI. The CDR3 loop reads CASSPSQNYGYTF. CDR3 in DNA: TGTGCCAGCTCACCAAGTCAGAACTATGGCTACACCTTC. The full variable domain, its missing parts supplied by reference TRBV18 and TRBJ1-2, is NAGVMQNPRHLVRRRGQEARLRCSPMKGHSHVYWYRQLPEEGLKFMVYLQKENIIDESGMPKERFSAEFPKEGPSILRIQQVVRGDSAAYFCASSPSQNYGYTFGSGTRLTVV.

This chain links TRBV4-2 with TRBJ2-7; D might be TRBD2 (5 bases). V lost 5 bases, J lost 7 bases, and 18 bases lay in between. The CDR3 is 14 amino acids. CDR1 and CDR2 from the germline V gene are LGHNA and YNFKEQ. The CDR3 DNA follows: TGTGCCAGCAGCACCGAGGGTGGCGGTTATGAGCAGTACTTC. It codes for CASSTEGGGYEQYF.

J is TRBJ2-1 and V is TRBV6-1; 7 bases are shared with TRBD1. Germline CDR1 reads MNHNS; CDR2 reads SASEGT. V lost 2 bases to trimming and J lost 4 bases; unmatched junction nucleotides: 11. There are 17 residues in the CDR3. The CDR3 DNA reads TGTGCCAGCAGTGAAAGGCCCACCGGGACAGCTTACAATGAGCAGTTCTTC. Translated: CASSERPTGTAYNEQFF.

The rearrangement joins TRBV5-5 to TRBJ1-4; D gene unclear. The CDR3 is 15 amino acids. V was clipped by 5 bases and J by 4 bases, with 15 bases between them. Germline assignment: CDR1 SGHKS and CDR2 YYEKEE (reference sequence). CDR3 region: CASRILEEGNEKLFF. For the CDR3, the DNA is TGTGCCAGCAGGATTTTGGAGGAGGGTAATGAAAAACTGTTTTTT.

The gene calls are TRBV9 and TRBJ2-2, with TRBD1 matching over 11 bases. With V trimmed by 4 bases and J by 7 bases, 6 bases remained unmatched. From germline, CDR1 is SGDLS and CDR2 YYNGEE. The CDR3 is 15 amino acids. CDR3 nucleotides: TGTGCCAGCAGCCCGGGACAGGGGGGTCTCGGGGAGCTGTTTTTT. This sequence encodes CASSPGQGGLGELFF.

The CDR3 region is CASSAQPLAGGPYEQYF. The CDR3 bases are TGTGCCAGCAGCGCACAACCGCTAGCGGGAGGGCCTTACGAGCAGTACTTC. The V call is TRBV9, the J call TRBJ2-7, with 12 nucleotides matching TRBD2. Losses at the gene ends were 3 bases for V and 4 bases for J; bases not matched to a gene: 11. CDR3 length equals 17 residues. The germline gives CDR1 SGDLS, CDR2 YYNGEE.

The chain joins TRBV5-6 to TRBJ1-4, with 10 bases lining up with TRBD1. V was clipped by 4 bases and J by 9 bases; unmatched bases: 12. The germline V gene has CDR1 SGHDT and CDR2 YYEEEE. CDR3 length: 16 amino acids. CDR3 in amino acids: CASSVSTGTGVKKLFF. In DNA, the CDR3 is TGTGCCAGCAGCGTCTCGACCGGGACAGGGGTTAAAAAACTGTTTTTT.

This chain links TRBV11-2 with TRBJ1-2; weak D call: TRBD1 (6 bases). CDR3 size: 13 residues. The germline CDR1 and CDR2 sequences are SGHAT and FQNNGV. V lost 2 bases, J lost 8 bases, and 12 bases lay in between. CDR3 in amino acids: CASSLTGARGYTF. CDR3 bases: TGTGCCAGCAGCTTAACGGGGGCGCGGGGCTACACCTTC.

This chain joins TRBV6-5 and TRBJ1-1; D uncertain. This CDR3 has 14 amino acids. Trimming removed 2 bases from V and 0 bases from J, with 7 bases in between. Germline V gives CDR1 MNHEY, CDR2 SVGAGI. The CDR3 region is CASSYVALNTEAFF. Here the CDR3 DNA reads TGTGCCAGCAGTTACGTCGCACTGAACACTGAAGCTTTCTTT.

DNA for the CDR3: TGTGCCAGCAGCTTAGGGTCAGCCAGCGGGGAGCTGTTTTTT. It specifies CASSLGSASGELFF. The chain is built from TRBV7-2 and TRBJ2-2, with D hard to call. This CDR3 contains 14 residues. V was shortened by 1 base and J by 7 bases, with 10 bases between the two germline ends. Germline V gives CDR1 SGHTA, CDR2 FQGNSA.

The chain is built from TRBV18 and TRBJ1-3; D is unclear. Looked up from germline, CDR1 is KGHSH and CDR2 is LQKENI. Trimming stripped 3 bases from V and 4 bases from J, with 7 bases between. The CDR3 covers 13 residues. As DNA, the CDR3 is TGTGCCAGCTCACCCGGAGCGGGAAACACCATATATTTT. Residues: CASSPGAGNTIYF.

Here the CDR3 reads CASSDSGGGALETQYF. The CDR3, as DNA: TGTGCCAGCAGTGACTCCGGCGGGGGGGCCCTGGAGACCCAGTACTTC. The chain has TRBV6-4 and TRBJ2-5, with 9 bases identical to TRBD2. The CDR3 length is 16 residues. The germline V gene has CDR1 MRHNA and CDR2 SNTAGT. V was clipped by 0 bases and J by 5 bases; unmatched bases: 7.